Below, one T cell receptor beta chain is given with its context. TCRdb keeps only in-frame clones here, not all; method: immunoSEQ multiplex PCR. The data contain about 250,000 clones, 80% to 95% of them seen just once; the ten biggest clones take up roughly 0.89%. This CDR3 comprises 14 residues. Germline lookup yields CDR1 LNHDA and CDR2 SQIVND (reference sequence). J gave up 5 bases and V 3 bases, and 6 bases lay outside the gene matches. This sample is drawn from a study of blood T cell repertoires in COVID-19. At the level of the study: Samples taken during acute and convalescent COVID-19 were collected in the United States, Italy and Spain.

Sample: peripheral blood. The rearrangement joins TRBV19 to TRBJ1-1; 7 bases map to TRBD1. This receptor was taken from a young man with COVID-19, enrolled during active disease. The CDR3 loop is CASSIDRVRTEAFF. In DNA form, the CDR3 reads TGTGCCAGTAGTATTGACAGGGTGAGGACTGAAGCTTTCTTT.